One sample yielded the 13 T cell receptor beta chains listed below, sequenced in a study of read filtering for tumor transcriptome and immune sequencing. The library was built from about 400 ng RNA with molecular barcoded adaptors for alpha/delta and beta/gamma chains. MiXCR was run by TCRdb on the reads, yielding one entry per CDR3 protein. This table holds approximately 90,000 distinct CDR3 sequences, around 12% found once. Sequencing was performed on a population of CD138-negative cells sorted from bone marrow. The source is a donor at least 40 years old with multiple myeloma.

The table lists this clonotype with many counts. The chain recombines TRBV6-2 or TRBV6-3 with TRBJ2-5; TRBD2 agrees at 12 bases. Trimming cost V 5 bases and J 5 bases; bases outside gene matches: 9. The CDR3 loop spans 16 amino acids. Germline V CDR1 and CDR2: MNHEY, SVGEGT. DNA for the CDR3: TGTGCCAGCAGTCCCAGACTAGCGGGAGCCGCGGAGACCCAGTACTTC. It yields the protein CASSPRLAGAAETQYF.

This clonotype showed up many times. This chain uses TRBV7-3 with TRBJ2-3; 8 bases align to TRBD2. The V gene end was trimmed by 5 bases and the J gene end by 3 bases; junction bases not matched to a gene: 7. CDR1 is SGHTA, CDR2 FQGTGA, per germline. The CDR3 spans 15 residues. CDR3 protein: CASSHGTRGTDTQYF. Here the CDR3 DNA reads TGTGCCAGCAGCCACGGGACTAGGGGTACAGATACGCAGTATTTT.

Comments on this clonotype: A read error may account for a junction end that differs from germline. This chain links TRBV6-1 with TRBJ2-1; 7 positions agree with TRBD1. Per germline, CDR1 MNHNS and CDR2 SASEGT. This CDR3 region has 13 residues. The CDR3 spells CASKGQSRNERFF. In nucleotides, the CDR3 is TGTGCCAGCAAGGGACAGTCCAGAAATGAGCGGTTCTTC.

This clonotype occurred many times. The rearrangement uses TRBV20-1 and TRBJ2-3; D call uncertain. Germline-derived CDR1 and CDR2 are DFQATT and SNEGSKA (reference sequence). There are 12 residues in the CDR3. The V gene lost 5 bases and the J gene lost 4 bases, with 10 bases spanning the gap. This chain's CDR3 is CSAELGADTQYF. As DNA, the CDR3 is TGCAGTGCTGAGTTGGGTGCAGATACGCAGTATTTT.

This clonotype was counted many times. The chain links TRBV11-2 to TRBJ1-1; TRBD1 is a possible D gene (5 bases). The ends were cut back, 1 base at V and 3 bases at J, with 9 bases in the middle. Germline-derived CDR1 and CDR2 are SGHAT and FQNNGV. This CDR3 spans 14 amino acids. This chain's CDR3 is CASSLGGGYTEAFF. In nucleotides, the CDR3 is TGTGCCAGCAGCTTAGGCGGGGGGTACACTGAAGCTTTCTTT.

This clonotype occurred many times. The chain carries TRBV12-3 or TRBV12-4 and TRBJ1-2; D unresolved. This CDR3 contains 15 residues. Trimming cost V 3 bases and J 0 bases, with 11 bases left between them. The CDR3 protein is CASSFFSEANYGYTF. As DNA, the CDR3 is TGTGCCAGCAGTTTTTTTTCTGAGGCTAACTATGGCTACACCTTC.

This clonotype occurred many times. The chain recombines TRBV6-2 or TRBV6-3 with TRBJ2-1; 13 bases are shared with TRBD2. Germline CDR1 and CDR2: MNHEY and SVGEGT. V trimming: 6 bases; J trimming: 5 bases; junction bases outside the gene matches: 4. The CDR3 is made up of 15 amino acids. The CDR3 region is CASRLAGGPNNEQFF. The DNA for the CDR3 is TGTGCCAGCAGACTAGCGGGAGGGCCCAACAATGAGCAGTTCTTC.

This clonotype appeared a few times. Because the CDR3 is missing its conserved closing phenylalanine or tryptophan, this is likely a read error. This chain connects TRBV28 to TRBJ1-1, with D unclear. This CDR3 comprises 14 residues. Germline V gene sequence: CDR1 MDHEN, CDR2 SYDVKM. Trimming took off 7 bases at V and 0 bases at J, with 12 bases between the two ends. CDR3 loop: CASNSGGVNTEAFL. The CDR3 DNA follows: TGTGCCAGCAATTCTGGTGGGGTGAACACTGAAGCTTTCCTT.

On this clonotype: The germline gene is not matched at one end of the junction; a read error may be the cause. CDR3 in amino acids: CASIRGTNERLFF. Written as DNA, the CDR3 is TGTGCCAGCATACGTGGGACTAATGAAAGACTGTTTTTT. The chain carries TRBV28 and TRBJ1-4; a weak D match, TRBD1 (5 bases). The germline gives CDR1 MDHEN, CDR2 SYDVKM. The CDR3 is 13 amino acids.

About this clonotype itself: This may come from a read error, since a much larger clone is one base off. This chain connects TRBV11-3 to TRBJ2-3; TRBD2 agrees at 7 bases. Germline CDR1 SGHNT, CDR2 YENEEA. The CDR3 is 14 amino acids. The CDR3 is CASCLTGGGDTQYF. CDR3 nucleotide sequence: TGTGCCAGCTGCTTAACGGGAGGCGGGGATACGCAGTATTTT.

The sample holds many counts of this clonotype. The chain is built from TRBV5-1 and TRBJ2-3; 9 bases map to TRBD2. The germline V gene encodes CDR1 SGHRS and CDR2 YFSETQ. V lost 1 base, J lost 0 bases, and 3 bases stayed unmatched. The CDR3 has 16 residues. The CDR3 DNA reads as TGCGCCAGCAGCTTGATAGCGGGAGATAGCACAGATACGCAGTATTTT. Its protein is CASSLIAGDSTDTQYF.

This clonotype was observed at least ten times. The V call is TRBV9, the J call TRBJ2-1; 8 positions match TRBD1. The CDR3 has 15 residues. CDR1 is SGDLS, CDR2 YYNGEE, per germline. Trimming took 2 bases from V and 2 from J; bases not matched to a gene: 3. The CDR3 is CASSVTGDPYNEQFF. CDR3 nucleotide sequence: TGTGCCAGCAGCGTGACAGGGGACCCCTACAATGAGCAGTTCTTC.

Only a few counts were recorded for this clonotype. One end of the junction varies from germline; a read error may be responsible. The chain is built from TRBV25-1 and TRBJ2-3; TRBD2 aligns across 13 bases. Per the germline V gene, CDR1 is MGHDK and CDR2 is SYGVNS. The CDR3 is 15 residues long. CDR3 in DNA: TGTGCCAGCAGTTGGACTAGCGGGGGCACAGATACGCGGTATTTT. It is translated as CASSWTSGGTDTRYF. Filled out from reference TRBV25-1 and TRBJ2-3, the complete variable domain reads EADIYQTPRYLVIGTGKKITLECSQTMGHDKMYWYQQDPGMELHLIHYSYGVNSTEKGDLSSESTVSRIRTEHFPLTLESARPSHTSQYLCASSWTSGGTDTRYFGPGTRLTVL.